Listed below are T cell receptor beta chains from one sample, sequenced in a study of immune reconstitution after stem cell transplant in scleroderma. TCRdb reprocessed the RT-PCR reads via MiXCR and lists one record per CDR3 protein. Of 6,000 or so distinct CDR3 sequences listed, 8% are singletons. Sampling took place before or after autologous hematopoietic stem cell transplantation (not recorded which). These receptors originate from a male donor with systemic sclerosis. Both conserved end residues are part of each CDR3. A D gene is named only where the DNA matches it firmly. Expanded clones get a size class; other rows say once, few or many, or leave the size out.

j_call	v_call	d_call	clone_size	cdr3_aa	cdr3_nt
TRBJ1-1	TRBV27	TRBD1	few	CASSLQGVNTEAFF	TGTGCCAGCAGTTTACAGGGGGTGAACACTGAAGCTTTCTTT
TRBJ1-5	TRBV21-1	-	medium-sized	CASSTQGSNQPQHF	TGTGCCAGCAGCACCCAAGGGAGCAATCAGCCCCAGCATTTT
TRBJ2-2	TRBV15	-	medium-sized	CATSAYRVTGELFF	TGTGCCACCAGCGCGTACAGGGTCACCGGGGAGCTGTTTTTT
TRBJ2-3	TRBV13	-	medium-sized	CASSPGGEQYF	TGTGCCAGCAGCCCCGGAGGGGAGCAGTATTTT
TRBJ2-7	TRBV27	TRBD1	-	CASSLMGQGYYEQYF	TGTGCCAGCAGTTTAATGGGACAGGGGTACTACGAGCAGTACTTC
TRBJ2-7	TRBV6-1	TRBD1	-	CASSETGTGVYEQYF	TGTGCCAGCAGTGAAACCGGGACAGGGGTCTACGAGCAGTACTTC
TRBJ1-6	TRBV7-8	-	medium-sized	CASSLELYNSPLHF	TGTGCCAGCAGCTTAGAGTTATATAATTCACCCCTCCACTTT
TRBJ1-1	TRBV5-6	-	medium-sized	CASSFGGAATEAFF	TGTGCCAGCAGCTTCGGGGGGGCGGCCACTGAAGCTTTCTTT
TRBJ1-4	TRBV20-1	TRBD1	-	CSAGGTGNEKLFF	TGCAGTGCTGGCGGGACAGGGAATGAAAAACTGTTTTTT
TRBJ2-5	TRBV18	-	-	CASSPMRETQYF	TGTGCCAGCTCACCTATGAGGGAGACCCAGTACTTC
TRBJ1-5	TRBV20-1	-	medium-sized	CSARVRGGGNSNQPQHF	TGCAGTGCTAGAGTCAGGGGCGGTGGGAATAGCAATCAGCCCCAGCATTTT
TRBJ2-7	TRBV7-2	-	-	CASSLTPPPGGNEQYF	TGTGCCAGCAGCTTAACCCCCCCCCCAGGAGGGAACGAGCAGTACTTC
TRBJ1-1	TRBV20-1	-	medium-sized	CSAMGGNTEAFF	TGCAGTGCTATGGGGGGGAACACTGAAGCTTTCTTT
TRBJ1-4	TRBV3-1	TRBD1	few	CASSQGQGEKLFF	TGTGCCAGCAGCCAAGGACAGGGGGAAAAACTGTTTTTT
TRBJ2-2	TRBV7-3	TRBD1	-	CASSSQGSTGELFF	TGTGCCAGCAGCTCACAGGGGAGCACCGGGGAGCTGTTTTTT
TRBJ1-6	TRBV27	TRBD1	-	CASSFLPPGQTNSPLHF	TGTGCCAGCAGTTTCCTCCCGCCGGGACAGACTAATTCACCCCTCCACTTT
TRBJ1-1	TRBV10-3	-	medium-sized	CAISAEGTANTEAFF	TGTGCCATCAGTGCCGAGGGGACGGCGAACACTGAAGCTTTCTTT
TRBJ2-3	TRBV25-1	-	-	CASSDKKGGLHSTDTQYF	TGTGCCAGCAGTGATAAAAAGGGCGGTCTTCATTCCACAGATACGCAGTATTTT
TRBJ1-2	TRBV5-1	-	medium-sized	CASSLGGAVFYGYTF	TGCGCCAGCAGCTTGGGAGGAGCAGTTTTTTATGGCTACACCTTC
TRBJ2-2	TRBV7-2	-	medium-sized	CASSRKSTGELFF	TGTGCCAGCAGCCGAAAAAGCACCGGGGAGCTGTTTTTT
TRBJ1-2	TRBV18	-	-	CASSLQGDYGYTF	TGTGCCAGCTCACTACAGGGAGACTATGGCTACACCTTC
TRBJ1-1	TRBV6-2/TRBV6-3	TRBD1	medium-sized	CASSWDRGPEAFF	TGTGCCAGCAGTTGGGACAGGGGGCCTGAAGCTTTCTTT
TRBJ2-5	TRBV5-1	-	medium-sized	CASRENLTPETQYF	TGCGCCAGCAGGGAAAACTTGACCCCAGAGACCCAGTACTTC
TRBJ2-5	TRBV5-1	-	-	CASTSGVTQETQYF	TGCGCCAGCACTTCCGGGGTAACTCAAGAGACCCAGTACTTC
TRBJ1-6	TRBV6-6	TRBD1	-	CASTLLGDRGSVNSPLHF	TGTGCCAGCACCCTGCTGGGGGACAGGGGATCCGTAAATTCACCCCTCCACTTT
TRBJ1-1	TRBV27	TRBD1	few	CASSTVQGRNTEAFF	TGTGCCAGCAGTACAGTACAGGGGCGGAACACTGAAGCTTTCTTT
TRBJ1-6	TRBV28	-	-	CASSLGAGIGTPLHF	TGTGCCAGCAGTTTGGGAGCTGGTATCGGGACACCCCTCCACTTT
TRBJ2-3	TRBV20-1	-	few	CSARGGPSTDTQYF	TGCAGTGCTAGGGGGGGACCGAGCACAGATACGCAGTATTTT
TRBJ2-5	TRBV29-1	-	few	CSVGEETQYF	TGCAGCGTTGGGGAAGAGACCCAGTACTTC